The 30 T cell receptor beta chains below all came from one sample that was sequenced in a study of beta chain features in type 1 diabetes (dated by TCRdb to about 2018). The receptor library was made with the immunoSEQ multiplex PCR assay. All of the isolated RNA was reverse transcribed with the High Capacity cDNA Reverse Transcription Kit, so expressed TCRB transcripts were sequenced. TCRdb limited this immuneACCESS table to in-frame rearrangements with V and J called. A share of clones is missing; checked studies link under half to unresolved V genes, and the rest is unexplained. For this sample there are around 430,000 clones; 30% appear just once. The ten largest account for roughly 0.066% of the sample. Sequenced: naive CD4+ T cells from blood. Reading the label with the study, this specimen's cell subset or site is: true naive CD4+ T cells. These receptors were obtained from a young man in good health.

The CDR3 DNA is TGTGCCAGCAGCCTTACTAGCGTTGCCAATGAGCAGTTCTTC. This sequence encodes CASSLTSVANEQFF. This chain uses TRBV7-2 with TRBJ2-1; TRBD2 aligns across 7 bases. Germline CDR1 and CDR2: SGHTA and FQGNSA. V trimming: 5 bases; J trimming: 6 bases; junction bases outside the gene matches: 7. The CDR3 is 14 amino acids.

This chain links TRBV5-1 with TRBJ2-1; TRBD1 is a possible D gene (6 bases). Trimming took off 3 bases at V and 0 bases at J, with 10 bases between the two ends. CDR1 and CDR2 (germline): SGHRS, YFSETQ. There are 15 residues in the CDR3. The DNA of the CDR3 is TGCGCCAGCAGCTACACAGGGAGCTCCTACAATGAGCAGTTCTTC. It yields the protein CASSYTGSSYNEQFF. Based on the CDR3 plus reference TRBV5-1 and TRBJ2-1, the full variable domain is KAGVTQTPRYLIKTRGQQVTLSCSPISGHRSVSWYQQTPGQGLQFLFEYFSETQRNKGNFPGRFSGRQFSNSRSEMNVSTLELGDSALYLCASSYTGSSYNEQFFGPGTRLTVL.

This clone was counted a few times. The chain is built from TRBV25-1 and TRBJ2-3; possibly TRBD2 for D (6 bases). Germline assignment: CDR1 MGHDK and CDR2 SYGVNS. Trimming removed 3 bases from V and 1 base from J, with 11 bases in between. CDR3 size: 15 residues. The CDR3 loop reads CASSDVGGGTDTQYF. CDR3 sequence (DNA): TGTGCCAGCAGTGACGTAGGAGGGGGCACAGATACGCAGTATTTT.

The chain recombines TRBV14 with TRBJ2-7; a weak D match, TRBD2 (6 bases). The CDR3 has 14 amino acids. Germline V CDR1 and CDR2: SGHDN, FVKESK. The ends were cut back, 4 bases at V and 4 bases at J, with 14 bases in the middle. CDR3 protein: CASSRDLGGYEQYF. The CDR3, as DNA: TGTGCCAGCAGCCGGGACCTGGGGGGATACGAGCAGTACTTC.

V and J are TRBV28 and TRBJ2-1; D may match TRBD1 or TRBD2 (6 bases each). Looked up from germline, CDR1 is MDHEN and CDR2 is SYDVKM. This CDR3 is built from 16 residues. Trimming removed 5 bases from V and 7 bases from J, with 21 bases in between. The CDR3 spells CASSLTGTKEGNEQFF. In DNA, the CDR3 is TGTGCCAGCAGTCTGACCGGGACAAAGGAGGGGAATGAGCAGTTCTTC.

The rearrangement joins TRBV27 to TRBJ2-5; 7 bases agree with TRBD2. V gave up 5 bases and J gave up 3 bases; unmatched junction bases: 3. This CDR3 is 13 amino acids long. Germline V CDR1 and CDR2: MNHEY, SMNVEV (reference sequence). The CDR3 DNA sequence: TGTGCCAGCAGTAGGGCGGGAGAAGAGACCCAGTACTTC. It is translated as CASSRAGEETQYF.

V gene TRBV30 combines with J gene TRBJ2-7; 7 bases fit TRBD1. This CDR3 region has 14 residues. Germline V gives CDR1 GTSNPN, CDR2 SVGIG (reference sequence). The V gene end was trimmed by 3 bases and the J gene end by 2 bases; junction bases not matched to a gene: 7. The CDR3 loop reads CAWSPQGKTYEQYF. CDR3 bases: TGTGCCTGGAGCCCACAGGGGAAGACCTACGAGCAGTACTTC. Based on the CDR3 plus reference TRBV30 and TRBJ2-7, the full variable domain is SQTIHQWPATLVQPVGSPLSLECTVEGTSNPNLYWYRQAAGRGLQLLFYSVGIGQISSEVPQNLSASRPQDRQFILSSKKLLLSDSGFYLCAWSPQGKTYEQYFGPGTRLTVT.

The rearrangement links TRBV7-9 to TRBJ2-7, with D perhaps matching TRBD1 or TRBD2 (5 bases each). This CDR3 contains 13 residues. With 5 bases removed from V and 3 bases from J, the gap between germline ends came to 11 bases. Germline V gene sequence: CDR1 SEHNR, CDR2 FQNEAQ (reference sequence). DNA for the CDR3: TGTGCCAGCAGCAAACGAGGGGACTACGAGCAGTACTTC. Translating it yields CASSKRGDYEQYF. Looking up the rest from reference TRBV7-9 and TRBJ2-7 gives the full variable domain: DTGVSQNPRHKITKRGQNVTFRCDPISEHNRLYWYRQTLGQGPEFLTYFQNEAQLEKSRLLSDRFSAERPKGSFSTLEIQRTEQGDSAMYLCASSKRGDYEQYFGPGTRLTVT.

In nucleotides, the CDR3 is TGTGCCAGCAGCTTAAACAGGGTAAAGAGCGAGCAGTACTTC. The encoded protein is CASSLNRVKSEQYF. The rearrangement uses TRBV7-2 and TRBJ2-7; weak D call: TRBD1 (6 bases). Germline values: CDR1 SGHTA, CDR2 FQGNSA. Trimming took off 2 bases at V and 6 bases at J, with 14 bases between the two ends. The CDR3 loop spans 14 amino acids.

The rearrangement joins TRBV7-9 to TRBJ2-5, with D tentatively TRBD1 or TRBD2 (5 bases each). This CDR3 has 14 amino acids. Trimming pared 5 bases from V and 5 bases from J, leaving 15 bases between. Germline values: CDR1 SEHNR, CDR2 FQNEAQ (reference sequence). In nucleotides, the CDR3 is TGTGCCAGCAGCCGGGACGGTCCGGTGGAGACCCAGTACTTC. Residues: CASSRDGPVETQYF.

The rearrangement joins TRBV30 to TRBJ1-2; no clear D. CDR1 and CDR2 from the germline V gene are GTSNPN and SVGIG (reference sequence). V lost 0 bases and J lost 7, with 12 bases in between. The CDR3 length is 13 residues. The CDR3 bases are TGTGCCTGGAGTGTACGATCGGCCGCTGGCTACACCTTC. It codes for CAWSVRSAAGYTF. Supplemented by reference TRBV30 and TRBJ1-2, the full variable domain reads SQTIHQWPATLVQPVGSPLSLECTVEGTSNPNLYWYRQAAGRGLQLLFYSVGIGQISSEVPQNLSASRPQDRQFILSSKKLLLSDSGFYLCAWSVRSAAGYTFGSGTRLTVV.

V usage is TRBV29-1 and J usage is TRBJ2-3; D is unresolved. The CDR3 has 12 residues. The germline CDR1 and CDR2 sequences are SQVTM and ANQGSEA. V lost 1 base and J 7 bases, leaving 9 bases between the germline ends. The CDR3 DNA follows: TGCAGCGTTGAAGCGGGTGGAAATACGCAGTATTTT. Translated: CSVEAGGNTQYF.

This clone was observed a few times. V usage is TRBV2 and J usage is TRBJ2-1; D is possibly TRBD2 (5 bases). In germline, CDR1 is SNHLY, CDR2 FYNNEI. CDR3 length equals 13 residues. The V and J ends lost 3 bases and 8 bases respectively, with 11 bases between them. This CDR3 is CASSDGQRDEQFF. The CDR3 DNA reads TGTGCCAGCAGTGATGGTCAGAGGGATGAGCAGTTCTTC.

This chain joins TRBV29-1 and TRBJ2-1, with D tentatively TRBD2 (5 bases). The CDR3 covers 11 residues. V was cut by 5 bases and J by 6 bases, with 8 bases left in between. Per the germline V gene, CDR1 is SQVTM and CDR2 is ANQGSEA. CDR3 DNA sequence: TGCAGCGTTAGGGAGATCAATGAGCAGTTCTTC. This gives the protein CSVREINEQFF.

This clone has more than one count but fewer than ten. The rearrangement joins TRBV27 to TRBJ2-7, with 7 bases that match TRBD2. Trimming took 5 bases from V and 0 from J; bases not matched to a gene: 7. Per the germline V gene, CDR1 is MNHEY and CDR2 is SMNVEV (reference sequence). The CDR3 has 15 residues. CDR3 residues: CASSKPSGSSYEQYF. CDR3 DNA: TGTGCCAGCAGTAAACCTAGCGGCAGCTCCTACGAGCAGTACTTC.

The chain links TRBV25-1 to TRBJ2-5, with TRBD1 as a possible D gene (6 bases). Trimming cost V 5 bases and J 5 bases, with 15 bases left between them. This CDR3 contains 14 residues. Per germline, CDR1 MGHDK and CDR2 SYGVNS. The DNA of the CDR3 is TGTGCCAGCAGTTTCCCCGGGACATCGGAGACCCAGTACTTC. Protein: CASSFPGTSETQYF.

The chain carries TRBV25-1 and TRBJ2-1; 7 nucleotides align to TRBD2. Per germline, CDR1 MGHDK and CDR2 SYGVNS. After removal of 4 bases from V and 6 bases from J, the junction contained 12 bases not matched to a gene. There are 16 residues in the CDR3. Here the CDR3 DNA reads TGTGCCAGCAGTGGGTCGGGTAGCGGGTTCGTCAATGAGCAGTTCTTC. Its translation is CASSGSGSGFVNEQFF.

Only a few counts were recorded for this clone. The CDR3 is CASSPPGAGYEQYF. The CDR3 coding sequence is TGTGCCAGCTCACCTCCAGGGGCGGGGTACGAGCAGTACTTC. This chain joins TRBV18 and TRBJ2-7; D may correspond to TRBD1 or TRBD2 (6 bases each). Between the trimmed V and J ends, which lost 3 bases and 4 bases, there was a span of 13 bases. The CDR3 runs to 14 residues. Germline V gene lookup returns CDR1 KGHSH and CDR2 LQKENI.

This clone showed up just a few times. The V gene is TRBV7-2, the J gene TRBJ2-1; D gene ambiguous. CDR3 length: 15 residues. Germline V gene sequence: CDR1 SGHTA, CDR2 FQGNSA. V was shortened by 5 bases and J by 0 bases, with 11 bases between the two germline ends. CDR3 amino acids: CASSPQQISYNEQFF. CDR3 in DNA: TGTGCCAGCAGCCCACAGCAGATCTCCTACAATGAGCAGTTCTTC.

A few counts support this clone. This chain connects TRBV7-2 to TRBJ2-7; D remains unclear. CDR1 and CDR2 from the germline V gene are SGHTA and FQGNSA. V was cut by 3 bases and J by 4 bases, with 7 bases left in between. CDR3 length: 12 amino acids. Here the CDR3 DNA reads TGTGCCAGCAGCTTCCCCTCGTACGAGCAGTACTTC. Amino acid sequence: CASSFPSYEQYF.

V is TRBV5-1 and J is TRBJ2-7, with 11 bases aligning to TRBD2. Trimming took 1 base from V and 7 from J; bases not matched to a gene: 4. The CDR3 contains 14 residues. From germline, CDR1 is SGHRS and CDR2 YFSETQ. The CDR3 protein is CASSLTSGSTEQYF. As DNA, the CDR3 is TGCGCCAGCAGCTTGACTAGCGGGAGTACTGAGCAGTACTTC. The full variable domain, completed using reference TRBV5-1 and TRBJ2-7, is KAGVTQTPRYLIKTRGQQVTLSCSPISGHRSVSWYQQTPGQGLQFLFEYFSETQRNKGNFPGRFSGRQFSNSRSEMNVSTLELGDSALYLCASSLTSGSTEQYFGPGTRLTVT.

This clone appeared a few times. V is TRBV30 and J is TRBJ1-5; D may be TRBD1 (5 bases). The CDR3 has 14 residues. Germline V gene lookup returns CDR1 GTSNPN and CDR2 SVGIG (reference sequence). Trimming pared 0 bases from V and 6 bases from J, leaving 12 bases between. This CDR3 is CAWSVKGQGQPQHF. The DNA for the CDR3 is TGTGCCTGGAGTGTTAAGGGCCAGGGTCAGCCCCAGCATTTT.

The chain is built from TRBV6-4 and TRBJ2-2; D perhaps matches TRBD1 (6 bases). This CDR3 comprises 11 residues. Trimming cost V 4 bases and J 13 bases, with 10 bases left between them. Germline V CDR1 and CDR2: MRHNA, SNTAGT. CDR3 in DNA: TGTGCCAGCAGTGCCGGGACAAGGCTGTTTTTT. This sequence encodes CASSAGTRLFF.

The chain uses TRBV27 and TRBJ2-4; no clear D. CDR1 and CDR2 (germline): MNHEY, SMNVEV (reference sequence). The V end lost 2 bases, the J end lost 0 bases, and 14 bases lay between the germline ends. The CDR3 runs to 17 residues. For the CDR3, the DNA is TGTGCCAGCAGTTTAAGCTGGCAGAGCCTAGCCAAAAACATTCAGTACTTC. Its protein is CASSLSWQSLAKNIQYF.

This clone has only a few counts. This chain joins TRBV30 and TRBJ2-4; TRBD1 agrees at 7 bases. This CDR3 contains 13 residues. Germline V gene data show CDR1 as GTSNPN and CDR2 as SVGIG (reference sequence). The V and J ends lost 5 bases and 4 bases, in that order; junction bases with no gene match: 5. As DNA, the CDR3 is TGTGCCTGGGCAGGGGGTGTAAAAAACATTCAGTACTTC. Translation: CAWAGGVKNIQYF.

The chain carries TRBV5-4 and TRBJ2-7; 7 bases align to TRBD1. V was pared by 6 bases and J by 5 bases, with 11 bases of the junction left unmatched. Germline V gene data show CDR1 as SGHNT and CDR2 as YYREEE (reference sequence). The CDR3 covers 14 residues. The CDR3 loop is CASTDRGRSDEQYF. The CDR3 region has the DNA TGTGCCAGCACCGATAGGGGGCGAAGCGACGAGCAGTACTTC.

This chain uses TRBV7-2 with TRBJ2-3, with 13 bases identical to TRBD2. Germline values: CDR1 SGHTA, CDR2 FQGNSA. The CDR3 runs to 15 residues. The ends lost 7 bases at V and 6 bases at J; junction bases unmatched: 7. The CDR3 sequence is CASTKLAGGWDTQYF. CDR3 nucleotides: TGTGCCAGCACCAAACTAGCGGGAGGGTGGGATACGCAGTATTTT.

The chain recombines TRBV11-1 with TRBJ2-7; D is ambiguous. V lost 0 bases and J 0 bases, leaving 12 bases between the germline ends. The CDR3 contains 16 residues. Germline CDR1 is SGHAT and CDR2 is FQDESV (reference sequence). CDR3 residues: CASSLAGSPNSYEQYF. The CDR3 coding sequence is TGTGCCAGCAGCTTAGCTGGGTCGCCGAACTCCTACGAGCAGTACTTC.

The chain is built from TRBV14 and TRBJ2-5; 7 nucleotides align to TRBD2. The CDR3 spans 16 residues. Germline trimming cut 0 bases from V and 2 bases from J; bases unmatched to any gene: 6. CDR1 is SGHDN and CDR2 is FVKESK in the germline V gene. The CDR3 sequence: CASSQEASSGQETQYF. For the CDR3, the DNA is TGTGCCAGCAGCCAAGAAGCGAGTAGCGGGCAAGAGACCCAGTACTTC.

The rearrangement links TRBV19 to TRBJ2-1, with D maybe TRBD1 (5 bases). CDR3 size: 13 residues. With 5 bases removed from V and 7 bases from J, the gap between germline ends came to 12 bases. In germline, CDR1 is LNHDA, CDR2 SQIVND (reference sequence). The CDR3: CASSLKGQNEQFF. CDR3 DNA sequence: TGTGCCAGTAGTCTGAAGGGGCAGAATGAGCAGTTCTTC.